These 23 T cell receptor beta chains were all obtained from the same sample, sequenced in a study of cytomegalovirus exposure and HLA in healthy donors. The repertoire was sequenced with immunoSEQ multiplex PCR; TCRdb's copy has only in-frame clones and lacks some. The table has over 150,000 clones, around 81% seen once. The specimen sequenced was PBMCs. The receptors originated from a woman aged 18-35 years in good health and CMV-seropositive.

As regards this clone: One end of the junction varies from germline; a read error may be responsible. The genes are TRBV2 and TRBJ1-2; TRBD1 might be the D (6 bases). Germline CDR1 reads SNHLY; CDR2 reads FYNNEI. This CDR3 has 14 amino acids. In DNA form, the CDR3 reads TGTGCGAGCAGAGTCACAGGGACGTCTGGTGGCTACACCTTC. Translated: CASRVTGTSGGYTF.

This clone has only one observation. The rearrangement joins TRBV7-9 to TRBJ2-5; D is ambiguous. The CDR3 runs 14 residues. Germline V lookup: CDR1 SEHNR, CDR2 FQNEAQ (reference sequence). V lost 2 bases to trimming and J lost 5 bases, with 12 bases between them. The CDR3 reads CASSLSASRETQYF. The DNA of the CDR3 is TGTGCCAGCAGCTTAAGCGCCAGCCGGGAGACCCAGTACTTC.

This clone was picked up a small number of times. This sequence joins TRBV19 and TRBJ2-2, with D possibly TRBD1 on 5 matching bases. The CDR3 sequence is 14 residues long. Deletions cut 5 bases from V and 1 base from J, with 8 bases between. CDR1 LNHDA and CDR2 SQIVND come from the germline V gene (reference sequence). The CDR3 sequence is CASSLTGNTGELFF. CDR3 coding DNA: TGTGCCAGTAGTCTCACAGGGAACACCGGGGAGCTGTTTTTT.

This clone was picked up a small number of times. This sequence joins TRBV2 and TRBJ1-6; D is possibly TRBD1 (6 bases). Trimming took off 8 bases at V and 6 bases at J, with 14 bases between the two ends. Germline V gene data show CDR1 as SNHLY and CDR2 as FYNNEI. The CDR3 is 14 amino acids. DNA of the CDR3: TGTGCCAGCTGTTCCGGGACACCTAATTCACCCCTCCACTTT. It is translated as CASCSGTPNSPLHF.

V and J are TRBV27 and TRBJ1-1; D may be TRBD1 (6 bases). Trimming took 6 bases from V and 6 from J, leaving 17 bases between them. CDR1 and CDR2 (germline): MNHEY, SMNVEV (reference sequence). The CDR3 is made up of 14 amino acids. The CDR3 region has the DNA TGTGCCAGCAGGAGGGGACAACCTGAAGCTGAAGCTTTCTTT. Amino acid sequence: CASRRGQPEAEAFF.

The chain joins TRBV6-1 to TRBJ2-1; 10 bases agree with TRBD1. This CDR3 spans 15 amino acids. With 6 bases clipped from V and 7 bases from J, the junction kept 9 bases outside the gene matches. Germline V gives CDR1 MNHNS, CDR2 SASEGT. The CDR3 spells CASSSTGGKVNEQFF. The CDR3 region has the DNA TGTGCCAGCAGCTCGACAGGGGGCAAGGTAAATGAGCAGTTCTTC.

V is TRBV6-1 and J is TRBJ2-5; D gene unclear. Trimming shortened V by 3 bases and J by 5 bases, and 7 bases separated the two germline ends. The CDR3 loop spans 12 amino acids. Germline assignment: CDR1 MNHNS and CDR2 SASEGT. The CDR3 nucleotides read TGTGCCAGCAGTGATGAGGAGGAGACCCAGTACTTC. Its protein product is CASSDEEETQYF.

The chain couples TRBV28 to TRBJ1-5, with D tentatively TRBD1 (5 bases). The CDR3 is 15 amino acids. Looked up from germline, CDR1 is MDHEN and CDR2 is SYDVKM. V gave up 5 bases and J gave up 6 bases, with 17 bases separating them. DNA of the CDR3: TGTGCCAGCAGTCAGGGACCCGGGAGGAGTCAGCCCCAGCATTTT. Amino acids: CASSQGPGRSQPQHF. Filled out from reference TRBV28 and TRBJ1-5, the complete variable domain reads DVKVTQSSRYLVKRTGEKVFLECVQDMDHENMFWYRQDPGLGLRLIYFSYDVKMKEKGDIPEGYSVSREKKERFSLILESASTNQTSMYLCASSQGPGRSQPQHFGDGTRLSIL.

In its sample, this clone was seen a few times. V usage is TRBV27 and J usage is TRBJ1-2; D might be TRBD1 (5 bases). There are 14 residues in the CDR3. Trimming removed 6 bases from V and 8 bases from J, with 19 bases in between. Germline V gene sequence: CDR1 MNHEY, CDR2 SMNVEV (reference sequence). CDR3 in amino acids: CASSNYQGLHGYTF. CDR3 in DNA: TGTGCCAGCAGCAATTATCAGGGTTTGCACGGCTACACCTTC.

This rearrangement joins TRBV11-2 to TRBJ1-5; 11 nucleotides match TRBD1. Trimming took 7 bases from V and 5 from J; bases not matched to a gene: 7. From germline, CDR1 is SGHAT and CDR2 FQNNGV. The CDR3 covers 15 residues. The CDR3 reads CASIPPDRGHQPQHF. CDR3 DNA sequence: TGTGCCAGCATTCCCCCGGACAGGGGGCATCAGCCCCAGCATTTT.

The rearrangement uses TRBV7-6 and TRBJ2-4, with a weak D call TRBD1 (7 bases). Germline V gives CDR1 SGHVS, CDR2 FNYEAQ. This CDR3 spans 17 amino acids. V was cut by 2 bases and J by 1 base, with 15 bases left in between. The CDR3 is CASSLQGGNRAKNIQYF. Written as DNA, the CDR3 is TGTGCCAGCAGCTTACAGGGGGGCAACCGGGCCAAAAACATTCAGTACTTC.

The chain employs TRBV6-4 and TRBJ2-1, with D possibly matching TRBD2 (6 bases). The CDR3 totals 12 residues. Trimming shortened V by 1 base and J by 15 bases, and 13 bases separated the two germline ends. Germline V lookup: CDR1 MRHNA, CDR2 SNTAGT. The CDR3 reads CASSDLAGKPFF. The CDR3 DNA sequence: TGTGCCAGCAGTGACTTGGCGGGAAAACCGTTCTTC.

The J gene is TRBJ2-2, the V gene TRBV11-3; 7 nucleotides agree with TRBD2. This CDR3 contains 16 residues. Losses at the gene ends were 0 bases for V and 8 bases for J; bases not matched to a gene: 9. Germline CDR1 and CDR2: SGHNT and YENEEA. The CDR3: CASSLDERGLVGELFF. CDR3 bases: TGTGCCAGCAGCTTAGACGAGCGGGGCCTAGTGGGGGAGCTGTTTTTT.

The V gene is TRBV7-6, the J gene TRBJ1-1; D not certain. V was trimmed by 4 bases and J by 4 bases, leaving 10 bases between them. Germline values: CDR1 SGHVS, CDR2 FNYEAQ. The CDR3 has 13 residues. The CDR3 reads CASSSPSGTEAFF. The CDR3 DNA sequence: TGTGCCAGCAGCTCCCCCTCAGGCACTGAAGCTTTCTTT.

The V call is TRBV2, the J call TRBJ1-4; D is uncertain. This CDR3 region has 11 residues. Deletions cut 10 bases from V and 7 bases from J, with 10 bases between. Germline V CDR1 and CDR2: SNHLY, FYNNEI. The CDR3 spells CATRSGEKLFF. The CDR3 DNA follows: TGTGCCACCCGATCCGGTGAAAAACTGTTTTTT.

V usage is TRBV10-3 and J usage is TRBJ2-1, with a possible D match to TRBD2 (6 bases). Germline CDR1 ENHRY, CDR2 SYGVKD. This CDR3 has 15 amino acids. The germline V and J ends were trimmed by 6 bases and 5 bases, with 17 bases remaining between them. CDR3 protein: CAIREGSSTNNEQFF. The CDR3 DNA reads as TGTGCCATCAGGGAGGGTAGCTCGACTAACAATGAGCAGTTCTTC.

The chain joins TRBV11-2 to TRBJ2-7; 7 bases fit TRBD1. The germline V gene encodes CDR1 SGHAT and CDR2 FQNNGV. With 5 bases clipped from V and 6 bases from J, the junction kept 7 bases outside the gene matches. The CDR3 sequence is 13 residues long. CDR3 sequence reads: CASSTTGVIEQYF. CDR3 DNA: TGTGCCAGCAGCACCACAGGGGTGATCGAGCAGTACTTC.

The V and J genes are TRBV10-3 and TRBJ1-1, with D perhaps matching TRBD1 (5 bases). V was shortened by 4 bases and J by 0 bases, with 12 bases between the two germline ends. The CDR3 runs 15 residues. The V gene's germline CDR1 is ENHRY and CDR2 SYGVKD. The CDR3 region is CAISGVEGMNTEAFF. CDR3 bases: TGTGCCATCAGTGGGGTGGAGGGGATGAACACTGAAGCTTTCTTT.

This clone was observed at least ten times. The chain employs TRBV5-1 and TRBJ2-1; 11 bases are shared with TRBD2. The CDR3 extends over 16 amino acids. Germline lookup yields CDR1 SGHRS and CDR2 YFSETQ. Trimming removed 1 base from V and 6 bases from J; junction bases left unmatched: 6. The chain's CDR3 is CASSLTLAGGGNEQFF. CDR3 in DNA: TGCGCCAGCAGCTTGACGCTAGCGGGGGGCGGCAATGAGCAGTTCTTC.

This clone was seen more than once but under ten times. The gene calls are TRBV28 and TRBJ1-2, with TRBD1 matching 7 bases. J lost 0 bases, V lost 5 bases, and 3 bases had no gene match. Germline lookup yields CDR1 MDHEN and CDR2 SYDVKM. This CDR3 spans 14 amino acids. CDR3 nucleotides: TGTGCCAGCAGTACAGGGGCTGCTAACTATGGCTACACCTTC. Translated, it gives CASSTGAANYGYTF.

The J gene is TRBJ2-2, the V gene TRBV7-3, with 9 bases matching TRBD1. Germline values: CDR1 SGHTA, CDR2 FQGTGA. This CDR3 spans 15 amino acids. Germline trimming cut 4 bases from V and 7 bases from J; bases unmatched to any gene: 7. CDR3 DNA: TGTGCCAGCAGCTCAACAGGGGGCTCGGTCGGGGAGCTGTTTTTT. Residues: CASSSTGGSVGELFF.

V is TRBV9 and J is TRBJ2-1, with TRBD2 as a possible D gene (6 bases). This CDR3 has 15 amino acids. Germline CDR1 and CDR2: SGDLS and YYNGEE. Trimming took off 0 bases at V and 9 bases at J, with 16 bases between the two ends. The CDR3 sequence: CASSVGAGRGGEQFF. The CDR3, as DNA: TGTGCCAGCAGCGTAGGGGCGGGACGAGGCGGTGAGCAGTTCTTC.

The chain links TRBV11-3 to TRBJ2-7; maybe TRBD1 (6 bases). The germline V gene has CDR1 SGHNT and CDR2 YENEEA. The CDR3 contains 16 residues. The germline V and J ends were trimmed by 7 bases and 0 bases, with 19 bases remaining between them. CDR3 DNA: TGTGCCAGCACGACGGGAACAGGGACCGTCTCCTACGAGCAGTACTTC. Its protein is CASTTGTGTVSYEQYF.